The 20 T cell receptor beta chains reported below all come from one sample, sequenced in a study of CD4 T cells in relation to SARS-CoV-2 and coronaviruses. TCRdb's copy holds only in-frame clones and misses some; the assay was immunoSEQ multiplex PCR. This table has about 18,000 clones, about 80% appearing once. CD4+ T cells from unexposed donors were obtained before the COVID-19 pandemic (2011-2018). CD4+ T cells were isolated from the cells after more than 8 days of culture. These TCRs' antigens remain unknown. What was sequenced was CD4+ T cells from PBMCs, cultured in vitro. The receptors stem from a human donor in good health.

The genes are TRBV5-1 and TRBJ2-1; weak D call: TRBD1 (5 bases). V was pared by 5 bases and J by 4 bases, with 7 bases between. The CDR3 runs 12 residues. Germline V gene data show CDR1 as SGHRS and CDR2 as YFSETQ. DNA for the CDR3: TGCGCCAGCAGGGCAGGGTACAATGAGCAGTTCTTC. This gives the protein CASRAGYNEQFF.

The chain uses TRBV7-2 and TRBJ2-1; D is possibly TRBD2 (5 bases). CDR3 size: 16 residues. The germline gives CDR1 SGHTA, CDR2 FQGNSA. Trimming cost V 0 bases and J 2 bases, with 11 bases left between them. The CDR3 protein is CASSLALAGTYNEQFF. The CDR3 DNA sequence: TGTGCCAGCAGCTTAGCCCTAGCAGGAACCTACAATGAGCAGTTCTTC.

The genes are TRBV6-5 and TRBJ1-4, with 7 positions matching TRBD1. This CDR3 region has 14 residues. Trimming removed 10 bases from V and 8 bases from J; junction bases left unmatched: 13. The germline CDR1 and CDR2 sequences are MNHEY and SVGAGI. CDR3 DNA: TGTGCCACCAAATCTACCACAGGGGCAGAAAAACTGTTTTTT. Amino acids: CATKSTTGAEKLFF.

This clone appeared a single time. The gene calls are TRBV29-1 and TRBJ1-2, with D perhaps TRBD1 (5 bases). V lost 6 bases and J lost 10, with 21 bases in between. Per the germline V gene, CDR1 is SQVTM and CDR2 is ANQGSEA. This CDR3 comprises 13 residues. The CDR3 DNA follows: TGCAGCGTCCTCAACGACAGCGCCAGGGACTACACCTTC. Its protein is CSVLNDSARDYTF. The complete variable domain, with remaining parts taken from reference TRBV29-1 and TRBJ1-2, reads SAVISQKPSRDICQRGTSLTIQCQVDSQVTMMFWYRQQPGQSLTLIATANQGSEATYESGFVIDKFPISRPNLTFSTLTVSNMSPEDSSIYLCSVLNDSARDYTFGSGTRLTVV.

This chain joins TRBV2 and TRBJ1-3, with D perhaps matching TRBD1 (6 bases). V lost 5 bases, J lost 0 bases, and 17 bases lay in between. Germline V lookup: CDR1 SNHLY, CDR2 FYNNEI. The CDR3 length is 17 residues. CDR3 loop: CASSPRGPIHSGNTIYF. For the CDR3, the DNA is TGTGCCAGCAGTCCCAGGGGACCAATTCACTCTGGAAACACCATATATTTT.

This chain connects TRBV18 to TRBJ2-1; TRBD1 aligns across 7 bases. Germline V gene lookup returns CDR1 KGHSH and CDR2 LQKENI. With V trimmed by 3 bases and J by 3 bases, 5 bases remained unmatched. The CDR3 spans 15 residues. The CDR3 sequence: CASSPINRGYNEQFF. Here the CDR3 DNA reads TGTGCCAGCTCACCTATCAACAGGGGCTACAATGAGCAGTTCTTC.

The V gene is TRBV28, the J gene TRBJ2-5; no definite D call. CDR1 is MDHEN, CDR2 SYDVKM, per germline. The CDR3 is 14 amino acids. V lost 2 bases to trimming and J lost 5 bases, with 12 bases between them. CDR3 bases: TGTGCCAGCAGTTTACCAACTCATAGGGAGACCCAGTACTTC. It yields the protein CASSLPTHRETQYF.

The gene calls are TRBV6-5 and TRBJ2-3; 10 bases fit TRBD2. Trimming removed 0 bases from V and 6 bases from J; junction bases left unmatched: 6. The CDR3 is made up of 16 amino acids. Germline CDR1 reads MNHEY; CDR2 reads SVGAGI. The CDR3 is CASSYSASGSTDTQYF. The DNA for the CDR3 is TGTGCCAGCAGTTACTCGGCTAGCGGGAGTACTGATACGCAGTATTTT.

The count of this clone is one. V and J are TRBV7-9 and TRBJ2-7, with TRBD1 identical over 9 bases. The CDR3 consists of 14 residues. V shed 5 bases, J shed 1 base, and the junction held 3 bases outside the gene matches. Germline lookup yields CDR1 SEHNR and CDR2 FQNEAQ (reference sequence). The CDR3 region is CASSTGTGSYEQYF. Written as DNA, the CDR3 is TGTGCCAGCAGCACCGGGACAGGGTCCTACGAGCAGTACTTC.

The rearrangement joins TRBV7-8 to TRBJ1-4, with D possibly TRBD1 on 6 matching bases. The CDR3 sequence is 15 residues long. Per germline, CDR1 SGHVS and CDR2 FQNEAQ. The V end lost 3 bases, the J end lost 2 bases, and 10 bases lay between the germline ends. CDR3: CASSFGGATNEKLFF. As DNA, the CDR3 is TGTGCCAGCAGCTTTGGGGGGGCCACTAATGAAAAACTGTTTTTT.

The CDR3 spells CATSPLFGTVHTEQYF. For the CDR3, the DNA is TGTGCCACCAGCCCCCTCTTTGGGACAGTGCATACAGAGCAGTACTTC. This chain links TRBV15 with TRBJ2-7; TRBD1 agrees at 7 bases. The ends lost 5 bases at V and 7 bases at J; junction bases unmatched: 17. Germline values: CDR1 LNHNV, CDR2 YYDKDF (reference sequence). The length of the CDR3 is 16 residues.

This chain links TRBV24-1 with TRBJ2-5; 12 positions agree with TRBD1. The CDR3 sequence is 16 residues long. Trimming cost V 2 bases and J 5 bases; bases outside gene matches: 5. The V gene's germline CDR1 is KGHDR and CDR2 SFDVKD. The CDR3 bases are TGTGCCACCAGTGATTCCGGGACAGGGGGCTTGGAGACCCAGTACTTC. Translated: CATSDSGTGGLETQYF.

The gene calls are TRBV6-1 and TRBJ1-5; D remains ambiguous. V lost 2 bases and J lost 3, with 5 bases in between. CDR1 and CDR2 (germline): MNHNS, SASEGT. This CDR3 region has 13 residues. The CDR3 sequence is CASSEQDNQPQHF. For the CDR3, the DNA is TGTGCCAGCAGTGAACAGGACAATCAGCCCCAGCATTTT.

The CDR3 loop reads CASSQDLGQQNNEQFF. The CDR3 region has the DNA TGTGCCAGCAGCCAAGATTTGGGACAGCAGAACAATGAGCAGTTCTTC. The chain links TRBV3-1 (or the pseudogene TRBV3-2) to TRBJ2-1, with 7 bases identical to TRBD1. The CDR3 contains 16 residues. The germline V gene has CDR1 LGHDT and CDR2 YNNKEL (reference sequence). After removal of 0 bases from V and 5 bases from J, the junction contained 7 bases not matched to a gene.

This sequence joins TRBV11-2 and TRBJ1-2, with D maybe TRBD1 (6 bases). Germline CDR1 is SGHAT and CDR2 is FQNNGV. CDR3 length: 15 amino acids. The V gene lost 5 bases and the J gene lost 6 bases, with 19 bases spanning the gap. For the CDR3, the DNA is TGTGCCAGCAGCATGTCCGGGGGGCAAGATGATGGCTACACCTTC. Its protein product is CASSMSGGQDDGYTF. The full variable domain, with the rest looked up from reference TRBV11-2 and TRBJ1-2, is EAGVAQSPRYKIIEKRQSVAFWCNPISGHATLYWYQQILGQGPKLLIQFQNNGVVDDSQLPKDRFSAERLKGVDSTLKIQPAKLEDSAVYLCASSMSGGQDDGYTFGSGTRLTVV.

The chain employs TRBV20-1 and TRBJ1-5; D remains unclear. CDR3 length: 12 residues. V was trimmed by 3 bases and J by 1 base, leaving 4 bases between them. Germline CDR1 DFQATT, CDR2 SNEGSKA (reference sequence). This CDR3 reads CSASSSNQPQHF. The DNA for the CDR3 is TGCAGTGCTAGTTCCAGCAATCAGCCCCAGCATTTT.

The rearrangement uses TRBV9 and TRBJ2-2; D tentatively fits TRBD1 or TRBD2 (5 bases each). The CDR3 covers 16 residues. V was shortened by 0 bases and J by 3 bases, with 12 bases between the two germline ends. Germline CDR1 and CDR2: SGDLS and YYNGEE. CDR3 sequence reads: CASSVERGWDTGELFF. The CDR3, as DNA: TGTGCCAGCAGCGTAGAGAGGGGTTGGGACACCGGGGAGCTGTTTTTT.

V is TRBV10-2 and J is TRBJ2-3; D remains unclear. The CDR3 has 14 amino acids. Germline assignment: CDR1 WSHSY and CDR2 SAAADI. Trimming stripped 2 bases from V and 3 bases from J, with 9 bases between. This chain's CDR3 is CASSETGLTDTQYF. The CDR3 nucleotides read TGCGCCAGCAGTGAGACTGGATTGACAGATACGCAGTATTTT.

V is TRBV10-3 and J is TRBJ2-2; weak D call: TRBD1 (5 bases). The CDR3 sequence is 13 residues long. V lost 3 bases and J lost 7, with 9 bases in between. Germline values: CDR1 ENHRY, CDR2 SYGVKD. The CDR3 DNA is TGTGCCATCAGTGATCAGGGCCACGGGGAGCTGTTTTTT. Translation: CAISDQGHGELFF.

This chain joins TRBV28 and TRBJ1-1; D is possibly TRBD1 (5 bases). This CDR3 spans 15 amino acids. The V end was cut by 2 bases, the J end by 11 bases, with 21 bases between. Germline CDR1 is MDHEN and CDR2 is SYDVKM. The CDR3 region is CASSLRTRSGTGAFF. CDR3 coding DNA: TGTGCCAGCAGTTTACGGACAAGGTCGGGCACTGGGGCTTTCTTT.